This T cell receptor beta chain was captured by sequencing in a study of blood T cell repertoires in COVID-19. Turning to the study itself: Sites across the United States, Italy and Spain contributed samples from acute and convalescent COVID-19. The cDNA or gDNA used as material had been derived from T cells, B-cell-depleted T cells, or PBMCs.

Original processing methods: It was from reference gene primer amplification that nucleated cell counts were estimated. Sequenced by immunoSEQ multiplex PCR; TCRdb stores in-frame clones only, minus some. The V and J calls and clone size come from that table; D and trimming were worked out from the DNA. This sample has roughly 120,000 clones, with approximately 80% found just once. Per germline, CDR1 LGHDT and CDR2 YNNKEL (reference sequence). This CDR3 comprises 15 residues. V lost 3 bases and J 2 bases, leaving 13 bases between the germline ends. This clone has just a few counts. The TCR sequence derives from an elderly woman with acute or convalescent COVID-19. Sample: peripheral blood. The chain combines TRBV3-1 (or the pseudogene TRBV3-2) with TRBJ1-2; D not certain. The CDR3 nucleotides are TGTGCCAGCAGCCACCGTAGGAGGCGGAACTATGGCTACACCTTC. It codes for CASSHRRRRNYGYTF.